This TCR beta chain came from a study of T cell responses to AZD1222 COVID-19 vaccine. Overall study findings and caveats: Spike-spanning, vaccine-associated CD4 TCRs were dominant at 160-218 and 743-854. Targeting of unmutated variant regions was reportedly seen in nearly half of spike-specific TCRs. The donors showed a predominance of white British ancestry and of females, with possible underestimation of clonal diversity.

V lost 4 bases to trimming and J lost 2 bases, with 16 bases between them. This CDR3 is 16 amino acids long. Germline CDR1 and CDR2: MNHNS and SASEGT. The data were produced by immunoSEQ multiplex PCR, yet TCRdb's version contains in-frame clones alone and is incomplete. Counted here are 95,000 to 150,000 clones, around 87% occurring once; the ten biggest clones make up about 10%. To note about this clone: Antigen unknown.

This clonotype originated in an adult in good health. This sequence joins TRBV6-1 and TRBJ2-3; possibly TRBD2 for D (5 bases). The specimen was peripheral blood, collected on day 0 of AZD1222 vaccination. In nucleotides, the CDR3 is TGTGCCAGCAGTGCCCTTACCGGGGTCACCACAGATACGCAGTATTTT. The encoded protein is CASSALTGVTTDTQYF.